These 29 T cell receptor beta chains share one sample of origin, sequenced in a study of T cell changes during pregnancy in multiple sclerosis. The table came from immunoSEQ multiplex PCR; TCRdb's copy has only in-frame clones and leaves some out. The sample includes about 80,000 clones, about 90% of them seen just once. Sequencing used peripheral blood, obtained before pregnancy. These receptors were obtained from a female donor with multiple sclerosis, enrolled in a pregnancy study.

This chain connects TRBV11-2 to TRBJ2-7; 7 bases are shared with TRBD1. V was clipped by 4 bases and J by 4 bases; unmatched bases: 10. The CDR3 runs to 15 residues. Germline V gene sequence: CDR1 SGHAT, CDR2 FQNNGV. CDR3 sequence (DNA): TGTGCCAGCAGCTACCCTTCCGGGACAGCGTACGAGCAGTACTTC. Its translation: CASSYPSGTAYEQYF.

This rearrangement joins TRBV4-2 to TRBJ2-1; 7 bases are shared with TRBD1. Trimming removed 3 bases from V and 7 bases from J; junction bases left unmatched: 15. The CDR3 loop spans 17 amino acids. Germline V gene sequence: CDR1 LGHNA, CDR2 YNFKEQ. The CDR3 nucleotides read TGTGCCAGCAGCCATGACCACAGGGGATCGATGGTTAATGAGCAGTTCTTC. It translates to CASSHDHRGSMVNEQFF.

V gene TRBV2 combines with J gene TRBJ2-1, with D possibly being TRBD2 (5 bases). V lost 7 bases, J lost 3 bases, and 19 bases lay in between. This CDR3 comprises 16 residues. Germline V CDR1 and CDR2: SNHLY, FYNNEI. The CDR3 DNA follows: TGTGCCAGCATCCGGGATAGCCCTGCGTTCTACAATGAGCAGTTCTTC. Translated, it gives CASIRDSPAFYNEQFF. The full variable domain, with the rest looked up from reference TRBV2 and TRBJ2-1, is EPEVTQTPSHQVTQMGQEVILRCVPISNHLYFYWYRQILGQKVEFLVSFYNNEISEKSEIFDDQFSVERPDGSNFTLKIRSTKLEDSAMYFCASIRDSPAFYNEQFFGPGTRLTVL.

The V and J genes are TRBV5-4 and TRBJ1-1, with a possible D match to TRBD1 (5 bases). V was shortened by 2 bases and J by 3 bases, with 8 bases between the two germline ends. CDR3 length: 13 residues. The germline V gene encodes CDR1 SGHNT and CDR2 YYREEE (reference sequence). The CDR3 sequence is CASSLRGDTEAFF. CDR3 nucleotides: TGTGCCAGCAGCTTACGGGGGGACACTGAAGCTTTCTTT.

The chain links TRBV2 to TRBJ2-3; 8 nucleotides align to TRBD2. The germline gives CDR1 SNHLY, CDR2 FYNNEI. The CDR3 is 15 amino acids. The V gene end was trimmed by 5 bases and the J gene end by 5 bases; junction bases not matched to a gene: 9. The CDR3 region is CASSSGGPALDTQYF. The CDR3 region has the DNA TGTGCCAGCAGTAGCGGGGGCCCTGCTTTAGATACGCAGTATTTT.

The rearrangement joins TRBV9 to TRBJ2-5, with D perhaps matching TRBD2 (5 bases). The V gene lost 4 bases and the J gene lost 1 base, with 17 bases spanning the gap. The CDR3 consists of 16 residues. The germline V gene encodes CDR1 SGDLS and CDR2 YYNGEE. The CDR3 region has the DNA TGTGCCAGCAGCTCTAGTCCAGCGGACCTCCAAGAGACCCAGTACTTC. Translating it yields CASSSSPADLQETQYF. Looking up the rest from reference TRBV9 and TRBJ2-5 gives the full variable domain: DSGVTQTPKHLITATGQRVTLRCSPRSGDLSVYWYQQSLDQGLQFLIQYYNGEERAKGNILERFSAQQFPDLHSELNLSSLELGDSALYFCASSSSPADLQETQYFGPGTRLLVL.

The rearrangement joins TRBV2 to TRBJ1-3, with no clear D. The germline V gene encodes CDR1 SNHLY and CDR2 FYNNEI. V was shortened by 2 bases and J by 0 bases, with 5 bases between the two germline ends. The CDR3 runs to 14 residues. The CDR3 loop reads CASSESISGNTIYF. The DNA of the CDR3 is TGTGCCAGCAGTGAATCAATCTCTGGAAACACCATATATTTT.

This sequence joins TRBV30 and TRBJ2-7; TRBD1 aligns across 12 bases. The CDR3 loop spans 15 amino acids. Trimming cost V 0 bases and J 7 bases; bases outside gene matches: 7. The germline V gene encodes CDR1 GTSNPN and CDR2 SVGIG (reference sequence). This CDR3 reads CAWSVSGTGGWEQYF. The CDR3 DNA follows: TGTGCCTGGAGTGTATCCGGGACAGGGGGCTGGGAGCAGTACTTC.

This clone has just one count. The chain uses TRBV7-9 and TRBJ1-1; D perhaps matches TRBD1 (5 bases). This CDR3 has 14 residues. Germline-derived CDR1 and CDR2 are SEHNR and FQNEAQ (reference sequence). Trimming removed 5 bases at V and 4 bases at J, with 14 bases between. CDR3 in amino acids: CASSPSEGATEAFF. CDR3 DNA: TGTGCCAGCAGCCCTTCGGAAGGGGCCACTGAAGCTTTCTTT.

The chain employs TRBV27 and TRBJ1-5; 9 nucleotides match TRBD1. The trim removed 0 bases at V and 6 bases at J, leaving 6 bases unmatched. The CDR3 is 16 residues long. Germline loops: CDR1 MNHEY, CDR2 SMNVEV (reference sequence). The CDR3 DNA reads TGTGCCAGCAGTTTATCCGGAGGGACAGGGACTCAGCCCCAGCATTTT. Protein: CASSLSGGTGTQPQHF.

The chain carries TRBV2 and TRBJ2-1, with TRBD1 matching 10 bases. This CDR3 contains 15 residues. V was pared by 6 bases and J by 6 bases, with 8 bases of the junction left unmatched. Germline CDR1 SNHLY, CDR2 FYNNEI. CDR3 nucleotides: TGTGCCAGCAGCCGCTCCCGGGACAGGGGCAATGAGCAGTTCTTC. This encodes CASSRSRDRGNEQFF.

This chain links TRBV9 with TRBJ1-1, with D maybe TRBD1 (6 bases). This CDR3 spans 16 amino acids. V lost 4 bases, J lost 1 base, and 17 bases lay in between. The V gene's germline CDR1 is SGDLS and CDR2 YYNGEE. This chain's CDR3 is CASSLPPDRPNTEAFF. The CDR3 DNA sequence: TGTGCCAGCAGCTTACCTCCCGACAGGCCGAACACTGAAGCTTTCTTT.

This chain links TRBV2 with TRBJ1-6; possibly TRBD1 for D (5 bases). This CDR3 is 15 amino acids long. Germline loops: CDR1 SNHLY, CDR2 FYNNEI. V was pared by 5 bases and J by 6 bases, with 14 bases between. CDR3 sequence: CASSKGLTINSPLHF. As DNA, the CDR3 is TGTGCCAGCAGTAAGGGACTTACTATTAATTCACCCCTCCACTTT.

This clone appeared once. The chain uses TRBV11-3 and TRBJ1-1; 9 nucleotides match TRBD1. The CDR3 spans 13 residues. Germline V gene sequence: CDR1 SGHNT, CDR2 YENEEA. Germline trimming cut 3 bases from V and 9 bases from J; bases unmatched to any gene: 5. As DNA, the CDR3 is TGTGCCAGCAGCTTGGGGACAGGGACGAAAGCTTTCTTT. Translation gives CASSLGTGTKAFF.

V is TRBV6-5 and J is TRBJ1-2, with a tentative D call TRBD1 (5 bases). Per germline, CDR1 MNHEY and CDR2 SVGAGI. V lost 2 bases and J lost 1, with 14 bases in between. The CDR3 extends over 16 amino acids. The CDR3 sequence: CASSYRRSGGNYGYTF. In DNA, the CDR3 is TGTGCCAGCAGTTACAGGAGGTCCGGGGGTAACTATGGCTACACCTTC.

The chain carries TRBV11-2 and TRBJ2-2; 8 bases align to TRBD2. The germline V gene has CDR1 SGHAT and CDR2 FQNNGV. Trimming took 5 bases from V and 7 from J; bases not matched to a gene: 12. This CDR3 region has 16 residues. CDR3 amino acids: CASSLNPLAGGGELFF. The CDR3 nucleotides are TGTGCCAGCAGCCTAAACCCTCTTGCGGGGGGCGGGGAGCTGTTTTTT.

This clone is a singleton in its sample. The CDR3: CASSPRDIPYEQYF. CDR3 DNA sequence: TGTGCCAGCAGCCCTCGGGACATACCGTACGAGCAGTACTTC. This rearrangement joins TRBV7-9 to TRBJ2-7; D is possibly TRBD1 (6 bases). This CDR3 has 14 residues. The V gene lost 5 bases and the J gene lost 4 bases, with 15 bases spanning the gap. Germline V gives CDR1 SEHNR, CDR2 FQNEAQ (reference sequence).

This chain uses TRBV30 with TRBJ2-1; no definite D call. V gave up 0 bases and J gave up 6 bases, with 18 bases separating them. The CDR3 length is 16 residues. Germline loops: CDR1 GTSNPN, CDR2 SVGIG (reference sequence). The DNA of the CDR3 is TGTGCCTGGAGTGTATTAATGGCAGGTCTGGGCAATGAGCAGTTCTTC. Protein product: CAWSVLMAGLGNEQFF. Combining the CDR3 with reference TRBV30 and TRBJ2-1 gives the whole variable domain SQTIHQWPATLVQPVGSPLSLECTVEGTSNPNLYWYRQAAGRGLQLLFYSVGIGQISSEVPQNLSASRPQDRQFILSSKKLLLSDSGFYLCAWSVLMAGLGNEQFFGPGTRLTVL.

This chain links TRBV6-5 with TRBJ1-2; a possible D gene is TRBD1 (6 bases). The CDR3 contains 14 residues. Germline CDR1 reads MNHEY; CDR2 reads SVGAGI. V gave up 5 bases and J gave up 8 bases, with 18 bases separating them. The CDR3 region is CASSRNGQRVGYTF. The CDR3 DNA follows: TGTGCCAGCAGTAGAAACGGACAGCGAGTCGGCTACACCTTC.

The V call is TRBV7-6, the J call TRBJ2-7; 9 bases map to TRBD1. The germline V gene has CDR1 SGHVS and CDR2 FNYEAQ. The CDR3 sequence is 17 residues long. With 4 bases clipped from V and 7 bases from J, the junction kept 17 bases outside the gene matches. CDR3 sequence reads: CASSSTRGTGRFWEQYF. The CDR3 coding sequence is TGTGCCAGCAGCTCGACTCGCGGGACAGGGAGGTTTTGGGAGCAGTACTTC.

V gene TRBV2 combines with J gene TRBJ1-1; D may be TRBD1 (5 bases). Looked up from germline, CDR1 is SNHLY and CDR2 is FYNNEI. V was cut by 4 bases and J by 0 bases, with 15 bases left in between. This CDR3 spans 16 amino acids. This CDR3 reads CASSASPGYMNTEAFF. CDR3 DNA: TGTGCCAGCAGTGCTTCCCCAGGGTACATGAACACTGAAGCTTTCTTT. Based on the CDR3 plus reference TRBV2 and TRBJ1-1, the full variable domain is EPEVTQTPSHQVTQMGQEVILRCVPISNHLYFYWYRQILGQKVEFLVSFYNNEISEKSEIFDDQFSVERPDGSNFTLKIRSTKLEDSAMYFCASSASPGYMNTEAFFGQGTRLTVV.

The J gene is TRBJ1-3, the V gene TRBV2; D remains ambiguous. This CDR3 spans 15 amino acids. V was pared by 2 bases and J by 4 bases, with 12 bases between. CDR1 and CDR2 (germline): SNHLY, FYNNEI. CDR3 in DNA: TGTGCCAGCAGTGAATTGGGTGGGAGAGGAAACACCATATATTTT. As protein: CASSELGGRGNTIYF.

This clone occurred once. V gene TRBV7-2 combines with J gene TRBJ1-2, with a possible D match to TRBD1 (6 bases). Trimming cost V 2 bases and J 5 bases, with 12 bases left between them. Germline-derived CDR1 and CDR2 are SGHTA and FQGNSA. This CDR3 is 14 amino acids long. CDR3 region: CASSLRTANYGYTF. The CDR3 bases are TGTGCCAGCAGCTTAAGGACAGCCAATTATGGCTACACCTTC.

J is TRBJ1-1 and V is TRBV18; possible D gene TRBD1, 6 bases. Trimming stripped 0 bases from V and 5 bases from J, with 13 bases between. This CDR3 has 15 residues. The V gene's germline CDR1 is KGHSH and CDR2 LQKENI. The CDR3 DNA reads as TGTGCCAGCTCACCACCAGGGGGGGACTCTACTGAAGCTTTCTTT. This encodes CASSPPGGDSTEAFF.

The rearrangement uses TRBV29-1 and TRBJ1-2; 9 nucleotides line up with TRBD1. Germline V gene lookup returns CDR1 SQVTM and CDR2 ANQGSEA. This CDR3 contains 13 residues. Trimming took 7 bases from V and 5 from J; bases not matched to a gene: 8. CDR3 sequence (DNA): TGCAGCGGATTTTTACAGGGGGCTTATGGCTACACCTTC. This gives the protein CSGFLQGAYGYTF.

The V gene is TRBV5-1, the J gene TRBJ2-1, with 7 bases lining up with TRBD2. Per the germline V gene, CDR1 is SGHRS and CDR2 is YFSETQ. After removal of 4 bases from V and 4 bases from J, the junction contained 8 bases not matched to a gene. There are 15 residues in the CDR3. In DNA, the CDR3 is TGCGCCAGCAGCAAACCGGGACTACAATACAATGAGCAGTTCTTC. This translates into CASSKPGLQYNEQFF.

The chain couples TRBV9 to TRBJ2-5; D is unclear. This CDR3 spans 14 amino acids. Per germline, CDR1 SGDLS and CDR2 YYNGEE. With 4 bases removed from V and 5 bases from J, the gap between germline ends came to 15 bases. CDR3 nucleotide sequence: TGTGCCAGCAGCCCCAACGGAGTCCAGGAGACCCAGTACTTC. Encoded protein: CASSPNGVQETQYF.

This clone was found a few times. This rearrangement joins TRBV11-2 to TRBJ1-2; tentatively, D is TRBD1 (5 bases). Germline lookup yields CDR1 SGHAT and CDR2 FQNNGV. V lost 5 bases and J lost 2, with 15 bases in between. This CDR3 comprises 15 residues. The CDR3 loop is CASSMETRANYGYTF. DNA for the CDR3: TGTGCCAGCAGCATGGAGACCAGGGCCAACTATGGCTACACCTTC.

The chain recombines TRBV7-9 with TRBJ1-3, with unresolved D. V was shortened by 1 base and J by 4 bases, with 8 bases between the two germline ends. Germline V gene sequence: CDR1 SEHNR, CDR2 FQNEAQ (reference sequence). The CDR3 covers 14 residues. The CDR3 DNA sequence: TGTGCCAGCAGCTTAGAGACTCTAGGAAACACCATATATTTT. Amino acid sequence: CASSLETLGNTIYF.